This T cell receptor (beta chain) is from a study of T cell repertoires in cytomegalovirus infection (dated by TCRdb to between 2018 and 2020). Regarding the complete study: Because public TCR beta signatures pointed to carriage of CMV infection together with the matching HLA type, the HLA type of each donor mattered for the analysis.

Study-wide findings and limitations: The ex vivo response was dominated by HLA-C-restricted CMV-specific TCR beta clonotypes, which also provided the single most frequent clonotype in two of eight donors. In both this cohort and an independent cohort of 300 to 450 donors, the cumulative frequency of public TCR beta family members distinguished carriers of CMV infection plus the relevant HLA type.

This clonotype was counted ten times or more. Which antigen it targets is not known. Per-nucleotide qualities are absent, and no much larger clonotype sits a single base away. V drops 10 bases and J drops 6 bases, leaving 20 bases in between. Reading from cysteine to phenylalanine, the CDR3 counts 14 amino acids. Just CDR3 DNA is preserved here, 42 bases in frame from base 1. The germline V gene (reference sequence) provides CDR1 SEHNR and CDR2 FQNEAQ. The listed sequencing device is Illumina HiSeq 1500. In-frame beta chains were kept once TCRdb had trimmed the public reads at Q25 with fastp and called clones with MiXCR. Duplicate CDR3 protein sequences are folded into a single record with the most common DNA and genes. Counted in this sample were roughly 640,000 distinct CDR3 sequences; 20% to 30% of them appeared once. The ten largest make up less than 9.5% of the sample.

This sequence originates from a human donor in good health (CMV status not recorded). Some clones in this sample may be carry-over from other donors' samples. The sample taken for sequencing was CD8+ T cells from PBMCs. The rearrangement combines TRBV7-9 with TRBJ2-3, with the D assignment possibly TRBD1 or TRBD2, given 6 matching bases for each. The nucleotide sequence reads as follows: TGTGCCACCCTTTCGGGGGCCAGCTGGGATACGCAGTATTTT. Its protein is CATLSGASWDTQYF.